This is a list of T cell receptor beta chains from one sample in a study of spatial heterogeneity in lung cancer. TCRdb re-called the 5' RACE reads through MiXCR, storing one row per CDR3 protein. This sample yields more than 2,500 distinct CDR3 sequences, of which 4.5% to 6% are seen a single time; more than 15% belongs to the top ten. The specimen was lung tumor tissue, collected at surgery. The receptors stem from a male donor with early-stage non-small cell lung cancer. The CDR3 runs from the conserved cysteine through the conserved F or W. The D gene is left open where the match is weak. Expanded clones are given a class, and other clones once, few, many or no size at all.

DNA | CDR3 | J | size | V | D
TGCAGCGTTGAAGACGCGGGGGTACGGGAGCTGTTTTTT | CSVEDAGVRELFF | TRBJ2-2 | medium-sized | TRBV29-1 | TRBD2
TGTGCCAGCAGGGCCGGGACAGCAAGTTGGCAAGAGACCCAGTACTTC | CASRAGTASWQETQYF | TRBJ2-5 | medium-sized | TRBV3-1 | TRBD1
TGTGCCAGCAGCGAAACGACAGGGCTTCCTTCACCCCTCCACTTT | CASSETTGLPSPLHF | TRBJ1-6 | many | TRBV9 | TRBD1
TGTGCCATCAGTGTCGGCCCGACGGTAGGCTATGGCTACACCTTC | CAISVGPTVGYGYTF | TRBJ1-2 | medium-sized | TRBV10-3 | -
TGTGCCAGCAGCAAACTCGAAGCCAAGAACACTGAAGCTTTCTTT | CASSKLEAKNTEAFF | TRBJ1-1 | medium-sized | TRBV14 | -
TGTGCCAGCAGTTCCCGAAGCGGGGAGGGCACAGATACGCAGTATTTT | CASSSRSGEGTDTQYF | TRBJ2-3 | medium-sized | TRBV6-5 | TRBD2
TGTGCTAGTGGTCCGCCACCGGGAGGGGGGGACACTGAAGCTTTCTTT | CASGPPPGGGDTEAFF | TRBJ1-1 | many | TRBV12-5 | -
TGCAGTGCTACGGAAGAGACCCAGTACTTC | CSATEETQYF | TRBJ2-5 | medium-sized | TRBV20-1 | -
TGTGCCAGCAGCTTTATGGAAGGGCCTTTCTTT | CASSFMEGPFF | TRBJ1-1 | medium-sized | TRBV7-9 | -
TGCAGTGCTAGATGGGAGGGGGTCGGAAACACCATATATTTT | CSARWEGVGNTIYF | TRBJ1-3 | medium-sized | TRBV20-1 | -
TGCAGTGACGGGGCCCGGGGGCTAGCGGGAGTAGGCGGTGAGCAGTTCTTC | CSDGARGLAGVGGEQFF | TRBJ2-1 | medium-sized | TRBV20-1 | TRBD2
TGTGCCAGCAGTTCTGACAGGGGAGCGTTCGGGACTGAAGCTTTCTTT | CASSSDRGAFGTEAFF | TRBJ1-1 | many | TRBV27 | TRBD1
TGTGCCAGCTTAAGGGGTCCCGTCTATGGCTACACCTTC | CASLRGPVYGYTF | TRBJ1-2 | medium-sized | TRBV28 | -
TGCGCCAGCAGCTCAGCAGGGGGCTACACTGAAGCTTTCTTT | CASSSAGGYTEAFF | TRBJ1-1 | medium-sized | TRBV5-1 | TRBD1
TGCAGTGCTAGAGTCCCCGGGGCCCCCGGGGCCAATGAGCAGTTCTTC | CSARVPGAPGANEQFF | TRBJ2-1 | - | TRBV20-1 | -
TGTGCCAGCAGTCATCGACAGGGTGCTTGGGGGACTGAAGCTTTCTTT | CASSHRQGAWGTEAFF | TRBJ1-1 | medium-sized | TRBV6-5 | TRBD1
TGTGCCAGCAGTCCGGGACACAAAGAGACCCAGTACTTC | CASSPGHKETQYF | TRBJ2-5 | large | TRBV12-3/TRBV12-4 | -
TGTGCCAGCAGTCCAGGGTCCGATACGCAGTATTTT | CASSPGSDTQYF | TRBJ2-3 | medium-sized | TRBV27 | -
TGTGCCAGCAGTTTAGCTAAGGGGACTCCGAACACCGGGGAGCTGTTTTTT | CASSLAKGTPNTGELFF | TRBJ2-2 | many | TRBV12-3/TRBV12-4 | -
TGTGCCAGCAGCCTCGTCGGCGTGCCGGGGCAGTACTTC | CASSLVGVPGQYF | TRBJ2-7 | medium-sized | TRBV7-9 | -
TGTGCCAGCAGCGCCGCCCGGACAGGGTCGACAAAACTGTTTTTT | CASSAARTGSTKLFF | TRBJ1-4 | medium-sized | TRBV6-2/TRBV6-3 | TRBD1
TGCGCCAGCAGCCCTGGGCTCGATCAGCCCCAGCATTTT | CASSPGLDQPQHF | TRBJ1-5 | medium-sized | TRBV4-3 | -
TGTGCCAGCAGCCAAGTCCGGGACAGGGTGATAGATACGCAGTATTTT | CASSQVRDRVIDTQYF | TRBJ2-3 | medium-sized | TRBV3-1 | TRBD1
TGTGCCAGCAGCATCGTAGCGGAGGGGGGATCCTACGAGCAGTACTTC | CASSIVAEGGSYEQYF | TRBJ2-7 | many | TRBV13 | -
TGTGCCACCAGTGGCTTTGATAGCAATCAGCCCCAGCATTTT | CATSGFDSNQPQHF | TRBJ1-5 | many | TRBV24-1 | -
TGTGCCAGCAATCTCGGAGGGAACACTGAAGCTTTCTTT | CASNLGGNTEAFF | TRBJ1-1 | medium-sized | TRBV6-5 | -
TGCAGTGCTAGAGTTGGGAGGAGTGGCACAGATACGCAGTATTTT | CSARVGRSGTDTQYF | TRBJ2-3 | medium-sized | TRBV20-1 | -
TGCAGCGTTGAGCCCCGACAGGGTACGCAGTATTTT | CSVEPRQGTQYF | TRBJ2-3 | many | TRBV29-1 | TRBD1
TGTGCCAGCAGTACCTCCAGCCGGGACAGGGCAGAAGAGCAGTACTTC | CASSTSSRDRAEEQYF | TRBJ2-7 | - | TRBV28 | TRBD1
TGTGCCAGCATTCGAGATATACAGGGAGGGAGTCAGCCCCAGCATTTT | CASIRDIQGGSQPQHF | TRBJ1-5 | many | TRBV28 | -
TGTGCCAGCAGCCGCAGACTGAACACTGAAGCTTTCTTT | CASSRRLNTEAFF | TRBJ1-1 | - | TRBV14 | -
TGTGCCAGCAGCTTGAAGGATCGTAGGACAGTGGGAACTGAAGCTTTCTTT | CASSLKDRRTVGTEAFF | TRBJ1-1 | few | TRBV5-4 | -
TGTGCCAGCAATACCAGGACTCCCCCGATGGGGCAGTACTTC | CASNTRTPPMGQYF | TRBJ2-7 | medium-sized | TRBV6-2/TRBV6-3 | -
TGTGCCAGCAGCTTAGAACTGGCCGGGGAGACCCAGTACTTC | CASSLELAGETQYF | TRBJ2-5 | few | TRBV7-8 | -
TGCAGTACCGCCCCCCCGGGTAGCACAGATACGCAGTATTTT | CSTAPPGSTDTQYF | TRBJ2-3 | - | TRBV20-1 | -
TGTGCCAGCAGCCATGGGGGCCACAATGAGCAGTTCTTC | CASSHGGHNEQFF | TRBJ2-1 | medium-sized | TRBV11-3 | -
TGTGCCAGCAGCGTAATGGGGCAAGATACGCAGTATTTT | CASSVMGQDTQYF | TRBJ2-3 | medium-sized | TRBV9 | -
TGTGCCAGCTCACCGCAACTGGGTGGAGATAATTCACCCCTCCACTTT | CASSPQLGGDNSPLHF | TRBJ1-6 | many | TRBV18 | -
TGTGCCAGCAGGTCGACAGGGATCAATTCACCCCTCCACTTT | CASRSTGINSPLHF | TRBJ1-6 | - | TRBV12-3/TRBV12-4 | TRBD1
TGTGCCAGCTCCCGCCCGGGAAGCTATAACACCATATATTTT | CASSRPGSYNTIYF | TRBJ1-3 | medium-sized | TRBV28 | -
TGTGCCAGCAGCCTCAATGAGCCCTACAATGAGCAGTTCTTC | CASSLNEPYNEQFF | TRBJ2-1 | medium-sized | TRBV7-9 | -
TGTGCCAGCAGGAGATTCCGGGACGGTCTTTACGAGCAGTACTTC | CASRRFRDGLYEQYF | TRBJ2-7 | medium-sized | TRBV6-5 | -
TGTGCCAGCACAAGGGGGGACAGTCAAGAGACCCAGTACTTC | CASTRGDSQETQYF | TRBJ2-5 | medium-sized | TRBV28 | -
TGTGCCAGTAGTATATATTCCCGGAATAACTATGGCTACACCTTC | CASSIYSRNNYGYTF | TRBJ1-2 | medium-sized | TRBV19 | -
TGTGCCACCTGGGGTGCGAATCAGCCCCAGCATTTT | CATWGANQPQHF | TRBJ1-5 | many | TRBV10-3 | -
TGCGCCAGCAGCTTAGCAGCATCGGGCGACGAGCAGTACTTC | CASSLAASGDEQYF | TRBJ2-7 | large | TRBV4-3 | -
TGTGCCATCTCGCCGACAGGGGATAGAACCTACGAGCAGTACTTC | CAISPTGDRTYEQYF | TRBJ2-7 | medium-sized | TRBV28 | TRBD1
TGTGCCAGCAGCAACCGGGACACCCAAGAGACCCAGTACTTC | CASSNRDTQETQYF | TRBJ2-5 | medium-sized | TRBV11-2 | -
TGCGCCAGCAGCCCTACCGCCTGGGCCGGGGAGCTGTTTTTT | CASSPTAWAGELFF | TRBJ2-2 | many | TRBV4-3 | -
TGTGCCAGCAGCTTGACACAGGGTGGACCCCTCCACTTT | CASSLTQGGPLHF | TRBJ1-6 | few | TRBV7-9 | -
TGCAGTGCTAGAATCCCAGGGATGAACACTGAAGCTTTCTTT | CSARIPGMNTEAFF | TRBJ1-1 | large | TRBV20-1 | -
TGTGCCAGCAGCCCGTCGCCGTCTGAGACCCAGTACTTC | CASSPSPSETQYF | TRBJ2-5 | many | TRBV7-3 | -
TGTGCCAGCAGCCCTTTCGTTATCACAGATACGCAGTATTTT | CASSPFVITDTQYF | TRBJ2-3 | many | TRBV7-2 | -
TGTGCCAGCATACCCCGCGGACAGCCTAGGATGAACACTGAAGCTTTCTTT | CASIPRGQPRMNTEAFF | TRBJ1-1 | - | TRBV28 | -
TGCAGTGCTAGAGGGCGGGGGGCCGGTTACAATGAGCAGTTCTTC | CSARGRGAGYNEQFF | TRBJ2-1 | medium-sized | TRBV20-1 | TRBD2